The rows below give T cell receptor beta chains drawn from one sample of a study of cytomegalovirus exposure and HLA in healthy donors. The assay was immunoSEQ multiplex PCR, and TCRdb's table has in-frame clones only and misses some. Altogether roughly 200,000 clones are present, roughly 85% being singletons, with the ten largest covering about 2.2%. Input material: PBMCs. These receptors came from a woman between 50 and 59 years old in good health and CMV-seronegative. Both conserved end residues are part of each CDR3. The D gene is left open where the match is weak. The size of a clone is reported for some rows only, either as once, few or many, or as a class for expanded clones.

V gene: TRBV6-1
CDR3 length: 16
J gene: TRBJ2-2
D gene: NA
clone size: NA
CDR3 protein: CASSGDTAINTGELFF
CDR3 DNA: TGTGCCAGCAGTGGGGACACGGCCATCAACACCGGGGAGCTGTTTTTT

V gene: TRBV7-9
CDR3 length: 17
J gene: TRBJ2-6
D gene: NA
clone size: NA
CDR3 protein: CASSLAGGYSGANVLTF
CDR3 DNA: TGTGCCAGCAGCTTAGCAGGGGGATACTCTGGGGCCAACGTCCTGACTTTC

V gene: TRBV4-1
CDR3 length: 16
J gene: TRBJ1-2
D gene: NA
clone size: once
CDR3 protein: CASSHPLVTASYGYTF
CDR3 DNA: TGCGCTAGCAGCCACCCGCTGGTCACAGCAAGTTATGGCTACACCTTC

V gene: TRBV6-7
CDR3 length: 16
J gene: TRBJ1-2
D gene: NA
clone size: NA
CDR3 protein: CASSRLTRVWDYGYTF
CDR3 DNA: TGTGCCAGCAGTCGCCTAACTCGGGTATGGGACTATGGCTACACCTTC

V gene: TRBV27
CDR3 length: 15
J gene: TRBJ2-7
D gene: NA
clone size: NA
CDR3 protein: CASSPIDRTPYEQYF
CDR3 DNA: TGTGCCAGCAGTCCTATTGACAGGACCCCCTACGAGCAGTACTTC

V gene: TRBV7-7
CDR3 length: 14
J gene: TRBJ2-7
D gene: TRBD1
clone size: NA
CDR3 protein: CASSRGQEIYEQYF
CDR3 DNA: TGTGCCAGCAGCAGGGGACAGGAAATTTACGAGCAGTACTTC

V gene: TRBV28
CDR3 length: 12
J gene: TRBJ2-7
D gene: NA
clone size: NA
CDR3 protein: CASCHSSYEQYF
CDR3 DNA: TGTGCCAGTTGTCATAGCTCCTACGAGCAGTACTTC

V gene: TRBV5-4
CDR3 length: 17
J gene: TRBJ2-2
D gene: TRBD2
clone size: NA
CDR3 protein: CASSRSSGSANTGELFF
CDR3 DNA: TGTGCCAGCAGCCGTAGTAGCGGGAGCGCGAACACCGGGGAGCTGTTTTTT

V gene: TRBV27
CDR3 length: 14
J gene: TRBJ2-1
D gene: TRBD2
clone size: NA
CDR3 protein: CASCTSGSGNEQFF
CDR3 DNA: TGTGCCAGCTGTACTAGCGGTAGTGGTAATGAGCAGTTCTTC

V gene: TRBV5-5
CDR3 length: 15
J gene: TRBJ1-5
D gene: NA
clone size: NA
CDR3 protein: CASSLGTAINQPQHF
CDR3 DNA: TGTGCCAGCAGCTTGGGGACAGCAATCAATCAGCCCCAGCATTTT

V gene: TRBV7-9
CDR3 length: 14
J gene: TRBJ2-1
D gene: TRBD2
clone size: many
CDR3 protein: CASSFGTSDNEQFF
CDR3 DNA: TGTGCCAGCAGCTTCGGGACTAGCGACAATGAGCAGTTCTTC

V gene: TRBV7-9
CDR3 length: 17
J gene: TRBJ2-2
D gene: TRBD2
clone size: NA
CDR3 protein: CASSWTSGRGNTGELFF
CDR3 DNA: TGTGCCAGCAGCTGGACTAGCGGGAGAGGAAACACCGGGGAGCTGTTTTTT

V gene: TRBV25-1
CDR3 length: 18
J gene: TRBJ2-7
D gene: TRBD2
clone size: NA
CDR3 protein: CASSEWTEGAGGRYEQYF
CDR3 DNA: TGTGCCAGCAGTGAATGGACGGAGGGAGCGGGAGGGCGTTACGAGCAGTACTTC

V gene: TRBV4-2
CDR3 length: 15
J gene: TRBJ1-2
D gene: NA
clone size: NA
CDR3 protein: CASSQDKQHLDGYTF
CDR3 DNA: TGTGCCAGCAGCCAAGATAAACAGCACTTAGATGGCTACACCTTC

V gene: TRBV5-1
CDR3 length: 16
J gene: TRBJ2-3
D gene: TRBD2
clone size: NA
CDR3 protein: CASSLDGGGSTDTQYF
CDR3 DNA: TGCGCCAGCAGCTTGGATGGGGGAGGGAGCACAGATACGCAGTATTTT

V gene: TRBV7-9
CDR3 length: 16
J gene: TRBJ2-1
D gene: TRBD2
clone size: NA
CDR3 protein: CASSLGTGRVYNEQFF
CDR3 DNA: TGTGCCAGCAGCTTAGGTACCGGGAGGGTCTACAATGAGCAGTTCTTC

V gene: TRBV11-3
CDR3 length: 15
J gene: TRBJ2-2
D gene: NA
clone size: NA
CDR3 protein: CASSLDLGATGELFF
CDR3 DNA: TGTGCCAGCAGCTTAGATCTGGGGGCCACCGGGGAGCTGTTTTTT

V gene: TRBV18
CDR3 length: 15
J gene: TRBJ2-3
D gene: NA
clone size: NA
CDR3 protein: CASSPPMKGADTQYF
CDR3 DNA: TGTGCCAGCTCACCACCGATGAAGGGGGCAGATACGCAGTATTTT

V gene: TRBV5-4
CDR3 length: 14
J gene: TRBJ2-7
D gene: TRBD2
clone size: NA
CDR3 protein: CASSPGGVAREQYF
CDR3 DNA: TGTGCCAGCAGCCCGGGGGGAGTAGCCAGGGAGCAGTACTTC

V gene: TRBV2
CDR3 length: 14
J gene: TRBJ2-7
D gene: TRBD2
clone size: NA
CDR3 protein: CASSEGLADYEQYF
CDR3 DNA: TGTGCCAGCAGTGAGGGCCTAGCGGATTACGAGCAGTACTTC

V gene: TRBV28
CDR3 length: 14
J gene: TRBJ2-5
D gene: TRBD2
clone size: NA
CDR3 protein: CASGSGRAGETQYF
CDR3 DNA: TGTGCCAGTGGGAGCGGGAGGGCCGGAGAGACCCAGTACTTC

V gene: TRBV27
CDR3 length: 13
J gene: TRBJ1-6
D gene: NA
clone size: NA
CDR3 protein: CASSLRGNSPLHF
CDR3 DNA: TGTGCCAGCAGTTTACGGGGGAATTCACCCCTCCACTTT

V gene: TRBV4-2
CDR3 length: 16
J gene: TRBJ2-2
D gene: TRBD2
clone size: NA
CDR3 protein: CASSRVAGGRAGELFF
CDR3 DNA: TGTGCCAGCAGCCGAGTAGCGGGAGGGAGGGCCGGGGAGCTGTTTTTT